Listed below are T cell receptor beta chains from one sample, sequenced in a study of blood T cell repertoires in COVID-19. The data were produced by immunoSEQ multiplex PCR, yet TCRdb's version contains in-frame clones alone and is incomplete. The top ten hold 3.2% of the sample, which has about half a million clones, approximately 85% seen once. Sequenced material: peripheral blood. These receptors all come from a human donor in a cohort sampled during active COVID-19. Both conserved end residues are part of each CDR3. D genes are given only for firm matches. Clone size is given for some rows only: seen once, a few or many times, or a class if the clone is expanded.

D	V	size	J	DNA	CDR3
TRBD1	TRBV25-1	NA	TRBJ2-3	TGTGCCAGCAGTGGTGGACAGGGGGCTTCTTTTTCGCAGTATTTT	CASSGGQGASFSQYF
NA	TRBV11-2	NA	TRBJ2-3	TGTGCCAGCAGAAGAATAGGGGGAGACACGCAGTATTTT	CASRRIGGDTQYF
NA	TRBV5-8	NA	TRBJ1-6	TGTGCCAGCAGCTTGGTCGGCAGCGGAATCCATAATTCACCCCTCCACTTT	CASSLVGSGIHNSPLHF
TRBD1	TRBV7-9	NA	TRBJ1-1	TGTGCCAGCAGCCATAATAGTTACCGGGACAGGGACAGGAACACTGAAGCTTTCTTT	CASSHNSYRDRDRNTEAFF
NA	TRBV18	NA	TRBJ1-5	TGTGCCAGCTCACCGACAGAAAATCAGCCCCAGCATTTT	CASSPTENQPQHF
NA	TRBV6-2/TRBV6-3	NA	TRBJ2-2	TGTGCCAGCAGCTTGGCGGCACTAGCTAACTCCGGGGAGCTGTTTTTT	CASSLAALANSGELFF
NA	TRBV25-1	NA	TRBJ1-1	TGTGCCAGCAGTGAACCAAACACTGAAGCTTTCTTT	CASSEPNTEAFF
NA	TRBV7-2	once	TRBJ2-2	TGTGCCAGCAGCTTAGTCGGCGGGAAAGGCACCGGGGAGCTGTTTTTT	CASSLVGGKGTGELFF
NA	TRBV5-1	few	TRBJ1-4	TGCGCCAGCACCGCAACTAATGAAAAACTGTTTTTT	CASTATNEKLFF
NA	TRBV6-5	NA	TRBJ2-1	TGTGCCAGCAACAAAAATGAGCAGTTCTTC	CASNKNEQFF
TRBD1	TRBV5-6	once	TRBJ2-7	TGTGCCAGCAGCTCGACGGACAGGGATTTCTACGAGCAGTACTTC	CASSSTDRDFYEQYF
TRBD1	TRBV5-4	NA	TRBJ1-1	TGTGCCAGCAGCCGACAGGGGGGAAACATGAACACTGAAGCTTTCTTT	CASSRQGGNMNTEAFF
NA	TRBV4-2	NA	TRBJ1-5	TGTGCCAGCAGCCAAGAAGGGGGGGCGGGTCAGCCCCAGCATTTT	CASSQEGGAGQPQHF
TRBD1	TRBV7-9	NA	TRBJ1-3	TGTGCCAGCAGCCTGACAGGGGATCCTGGAAACACCATATATTTT	CASSLTGDPGNTIYF
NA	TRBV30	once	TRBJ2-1	TGTGCCTGGAGCCGGGACAACTACAATGAGCAGTTCTTC	CAWSRDNYNEQFF
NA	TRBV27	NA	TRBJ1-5	TGTGCCAGCAGTTTGGTTTGGCAGGGTCGCAATCAGCCCCAGCATTTT	CASSLVWQGRNQPQHF
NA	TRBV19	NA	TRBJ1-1	TGTGCCAGTAGTAGTGAGTGGACTGAAGCTTTCTTT	CASSSEWTEAFF
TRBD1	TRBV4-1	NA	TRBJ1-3	TGCGCCAGCAGCCAAGGGGCAGGGGGCCTCTACTCTGGAAACACCATATATTTT	CASSQGAGGLYSGNTIYF
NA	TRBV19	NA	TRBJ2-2	TGTGCCACCGCGCGGAACACCGGGGAGCTGTTTTTT	CATARNTGELFF
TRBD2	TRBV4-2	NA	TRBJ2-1	TGTGCCAGCAGCCAAGTCCCCAGCGGGAGTAGGTACAATGAGCAGTTCTTC	CASSQVPSGSRYNEQFF
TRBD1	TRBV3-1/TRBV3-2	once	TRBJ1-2	TGTGCCAGCAGCCGAGGGACAGGGGGGTATGGCTACACCTTC	CASSRGTGGYGYTF
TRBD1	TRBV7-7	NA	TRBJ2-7	TGTGCTAGCAGTCGGGACAGGGATAGCGAGCAGTACTTC	CASSRDRDSEQYF
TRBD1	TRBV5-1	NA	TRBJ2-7	TGCGCCAGCAGCCCGACAGGGGCCCTCTACGAGCAGTACTTC	CASSPTGALYEQYF
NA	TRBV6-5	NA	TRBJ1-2	TGTGCCAGCCAACCCTCAGGGCACGGCTATGGCTACACCTTC	CASQPSGHGYGYTF
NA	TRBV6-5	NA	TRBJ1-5	TGTGCCAGCAAATCTGTGGGCGGGGCCAGTCAGCCCCAGCATTTT	CASKSVGGASQPQHF
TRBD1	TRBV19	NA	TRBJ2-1	TGTGCCAGTAGACCCAGGGGGTTCGATGAGCAGTTCTTC	CASRPRGFDEQFF
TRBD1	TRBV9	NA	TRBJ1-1	TGTGCCAGCAGCCCGGACAGGGTAGCGACTGAAGCTTTCTTT	CASSPDRVATEAFF
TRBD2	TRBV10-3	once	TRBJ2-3	TGTGCCATCAGTTTACTAGCGGGAAGCACAGATACGCAGTATTTT	CAISLLAGSTDTQYF
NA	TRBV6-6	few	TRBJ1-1	TGTGCCAGCACCGGGACATTTCCACGTCAGAACACTGAAGCTTTCTTT	CASTGTFPRQNTEAFF